This TCR beta chain was identified in a study of CD8 T cells in Susac syndrome. Study observations and caveats: The greatest CD8+ clonal expansion in Susac occurred in TEMRA cells and in active patients.

When the RNA was reverse transcribed, random hexamers were used with an input of roughly 0.45 to 1 ug. In TCRdb, the immunoSEQ multiplex PCR reads were re-called with MiXCR into one record per CDR3 protein. Among approximately 57,000 distinct CDR3 sequences listed, approximately 95% were seen once. A remark on this clonotype: Its antigen is undetermined.

The CDR3 totals 14 residues. Germline CDR1 is SEHNR and CDR2 is FQNEAQ (reference sequence). Trimming took 1 base from V and 2 from J, leaving 6 bases between them. The TCR sequence derives from a human donor with Susac syndrome. The sequenced sample was CD8+ T cells from PBMCs. The rearrangement links TRBV7-9 to TRBJ1-5, with D unclear. The CDR3 nucleotides are TGTGCCAGCAGCTTAGATCCGGGCAATCAGCCCCAGCATTTT. This encodes CASSLDPGNQPQHF. The entire variable domain, with the rest obtained from reference TRBV7-9 and TRBJ1-5, is as follows: DTGVSQNPRHKITKRGQNVTFRCDPISEHNRLYWYRQTLGQGPEFLTYFQNEAQLEKSRLLSDRFSAERPKGSFSTLEIQRTEQGDSAMYLCASSLDPGNQPQHFGDGTRLSIL.